In its sample, the clone carrying this T cell receptor (beta chain) was seen many times. Among the patients, aged 18 to 65, hyperthyroidism was newly diagnosed and had lasted under 2 months. Exclusion of patients followed from uncontrolled infection, other autoimmune disease, pregnancy or lactation. Fresh peripheral blood, 10 ml, was the source of the PBMCs. Germline lookup yields CDR1 SNHLY and CDR2 FYNNEI. This CDR3 comprises 14 residues. The V gene end was trimmed by 4 bases and the J gene end by 10 bases; junction bases not matched to a gene: 8. This sample stems from a study of T cells in Graves' hyperthyroidism and ophthalmopathy. Study background: Peripheral blood draws took place at initial diagnosis, ahead of any treatment.

The source material, RNA transcripts, was used to amplify TCR beta CDR3 regions. The TCR CDR3 first-round RT-PCR relied on the HTBI primer set. TCRdb re-analysed the multiplex PCR reads in MiXCR, keeping a single row per CDR3 protein. The sample records about 700,000 distinct CDR3 sequences, 14% being singletons. The sample taken for sequencing was blood. The source of this sequence is a woman between 18 and 29 years old with Graves' hyperthyroidism. This chain connects TRBV2 to TRBJ2-1; 9 bases align to TRBD2. CDR3 amino acids: CASSGPREGPEQFF. CDR3 coding DNA: TGTGCCAGCAGTGGTCCGCGGGAGGGCCCAGAGCAGTTCTTC.